These T cell receptor beta chains were read from a single sample in a study of cytomegalovirus exposure and HLA in healthy donors. Libraries were prepared by immunoSEQ multiplex PCR; TCRdb keeps only in-frame clonotypes and omits some of them. The sample yields approximately 120,000 clones, over 9.5% seen once. Sample: PBMCs. The receptors derive from a woman aged 18-30 years in good health and CMV-seropositive. Both conserved end residues are part of each CDR3. A D gene is named only where the DNA matches it firmly. For some rows the clone size is stated as once, few or many, or as a class when expanded; others skip it.

TRBV6-5	NA	TRBJ1-2	NA	CASTKIGLGYTF	TGTGCCAGCACCAAGATCGGTCTAGGCTACACCTTC
TRBV28	NA	TRBJ2-5	NA	CASSLQGTETQYF	TGTGCCAGCAGCTTACAGGGTACCGAGACCCAGTACTTC
TRBV11-2	TRBD2	TRBJ2-3	NA	CASSPRVAGGPTDTQYF	TGTGCCAGCAGCCCGAGGGTAGCGGGAGGGCCAACAGATACGCAGTATTTT
TRBV5-8	TRBD1	TRBJ1-5	NA	CASSSRQGVNQPQHF	TGTGCCAGCAGCTCACGACAGGGTGTAAATCAGCCCCAGCATTTT
TRBV30	NA	TRBJ1-1	few	CAWTFNTEAFF	TGTGCCTGGACATTCAACACTGAAGCTTTCTTT
TRBV18	NA	TRBJ1-1	few	CASSPGQGFTEAFF	TGTGCCAGCTCACCAGGGCAGGGTTTTACTGAAGCTTTCTTT
TRBV15	NA	TRBJ1-4	few	CATSRERTNEKLFF	TGTGCCACCAGCAGAGAACGGACTAATGAAAAACTGTTTTTT
TRBV28	NA	TRBJ2-7	NA	CAIRGASQAYEQYF	TGTGCCATCCGGGGGGCGTCCCAGGCCTACGAGCAGTACTTC
TRBV5-4	TRBD2	TRBJ2-3	few	CASSLASGSPDTQYF	TGTGCCAGCAGCTTGGCTAGCGGGAGCCCAGATACGCAGTATTTT
TRBV30	TRBD2	TRBJ2-2	NA	CAWSGLAGGGDTGELFF	TGTGCCTGGAGTGGCCTAGCGGGAGGAGGGGATACCGGGGAGCTGTTTTTT
TRBV15	NA	TRBJ2-6	NA	CATSGGHDSGANVLTF	TGTGCCACCAGCGGAGGACACGACTCTGGGGCCAACGTCCTGACTTTC
TRBV4-2	TRBD1	TRBJ2-1	many	CASSQDWDRVSDEQFF	TGTGCCAGCAGCCAAGATTGGGACAGGGTGTCCGATGAGCAGTTCTTC
TRBV11-3	TRBD2	TRBJ2-1	few	CASSYIPGLAGWVSYNEQFF	TGTGCCAGCAGCTACATTCCGGGACTAGCGGGATGGGTCTCCTACAATGAGCAGTTCTTC
TRBV7-2	NA	TRBJ1-2	few	CASSLPRENGYTF	TGTGCCAGCAGCTTGCCGCGGGAGAATGGCTACACCTTC
TRBV30	NA	TRBJ1-3	NA	CAWTLTGSGNTIYF	TGTGCCTGGACCCTGACGGGTTCTGGAAACACCATATATTTT
TRBV19	TRBD1	TRBJ1-1	NA	CASCLRTGQAFF	TGTGCCAGTTGCTTAAGGACAGGGCAGGCTTTCTTT
TRBV30	NA	TRBJ1-4	NA	CAWAGTNEKLFF	TGTGCCTGGGCGGGGACTAATGAAAAACTGTTTTTT
TRBV6-1	NA	TRBJ2-7	NA	CASSGGGGVGPYEQYF	TGTGCCAGCAGTGGGGGGGGCGGAGTGGGCCCCTACGAGCAGTACTTC
TRBV11-2	TRBD2	TRBJ2-5	few	CASSLRLAGPQETQYF	TGTGCCAGCAGCTTACGACTAGCGGGACCACAAGAGACCCAGTACTTC
TRBV18	TRBD1	TRBJ1-2	NA	CASSQDRVNYGYTF	TGTGCCAGCTCACAGGACAGGGTGAACTATGGCTACACCTTC
TRBV6-1	NA	TRBJ1-1	few	CASSEQKNTEAFF	TGTGCCAGCAGTGAACAGAAGAACACTGAAGCTTTCTTT
TRBV6-6	NA	TRBJ1-1	few	CASSYSTGNTEAFF	TGTGCCAGCAGTTACTCGACGGGGAACACTGAAGCTTTCTTT